Listed here is a single T cell receptor (beta chain). Its antigen remains unknown. TCRdb fed the 5' RACE reads into MiXCR, producing one record per CDR3 protein. The table records 350,000 or so distinct CDR3 sequences, roughly 15% of them present only once. This sample was taken from a study of CD8 T cells in ankylosing spondylitis. Whole-study findings and limits: Clones tied to disease were said to be significantly enriched in matched ankylosing spondylitis synovial fluid. Prior literature has documented some motif variants in synovial fluid and blood from reactive arthritis. Ankylosing spondylitis blood seemed to carry a telltale TCR beta motif made of roughly eight highly homologous variants.

The receptor was isolated from a male donor with ankylosing spondylitis or in good health (not recorded which). The specimen sequenced was blood, either unsorted or a sorted T cell fraction (not recorded which).

The CDR3 nucleotides read TGCGCCAGCAGCTTGGAAAGGGCAGGAACTAGCACAGATACGCAGTATTTT. Its protein product is CASSLERAGTSTDTQYF. The chain is built from TRBV5-1 and TRBJ2-3, with D uncertain. This CDR3 is built from 17 residues. Germline lookup yields CDR1 SGHRS and CDR2 YFSETQ. V shed 0 bases and J shed 0 bases, with 14 bases lying between them.